This T cell receptor (beta chain) is from a study of shared clonotypes between healthy human individuals. This clone was seen repeatedly, ten times or more. In the same sample, other DNA sequences code for this CDR3. The table came from immunoSEQ multiplex PCR; TCRdb's copy has only in-frame clones and leaves some out. Among around 1.1 million clones listed, approximately 75% were seen once. There are 13 residues in the CDR3. Trimming cost V 2 bases and J 0 bases, with 4 bases left between them. Germline V lookup: CDR1 MNHEY, CDR2 SMNVEV (reference sequence). This receptor was obtained from a man aged 18 to 29 in good health. Some clones in this sample may be carry-over from other donors' samples. V and J are TRBV27 and TRBJ1-1; D gene uncertain. The sequenced sample consisted of memory CD4+ T cells from PBMCs. As to subset: CD45RA-negative fraction. CDR3 residues: CASSLNMNTEAFF. CDR3 nucleotide sequence: TGTGCCAGCAGTTTAAATATGAACACTGAAGCTTTCTTT.